The entry below gives a single T cell receptor beta chain sequence along with its context. The sample is drawn from a study of T cell responses to AZD1222 COVID-19 vaccine. Study-level background: Second doses that came at about 4 or about 12 weeks were put together.

Germline V gene data show CDR1 as SGHRS and CDR2 as YFSETQ. The V gene lost 2 bases and the J gene lost 0 bases, with 9 bases spanning the gap. CDR3 size: 14 residues. Repertoires were generated with immunoSEQ multiplex PCR, while TCRdb's copy carries only in-frame clones and drops some. Of fewer than 110,000 clones listed, 88% were seen once; the top ten hold 20% to 25%. This sample comprised peripheral blood, obtained on day 0 of AZD1222 vaccination. This sequence joins TRBV5-1 and TRBJ2-7; D call uncertain. The clonotype was recovered from an adult in good health. CDR3 in DNA: TGCGCCAGCAGCTTTTCCCCGAGCTCCTACGAGCAGTACTTC. Its translation is CASSFSPSSYEQYF. Drawing the rest from reference TRBV5-1 and TRBJ2-7, the complete variable domain is KAGVTQTPRYLIKTRGQQVTLSCSPISGHRSVSWYQQTPGQGLQFLFEYFSETQRNKGNFPGRFSGRQFSNSRSEMNVSTLELGDSALYLCASSFSPSSYEQYFGPGTRLTVT.